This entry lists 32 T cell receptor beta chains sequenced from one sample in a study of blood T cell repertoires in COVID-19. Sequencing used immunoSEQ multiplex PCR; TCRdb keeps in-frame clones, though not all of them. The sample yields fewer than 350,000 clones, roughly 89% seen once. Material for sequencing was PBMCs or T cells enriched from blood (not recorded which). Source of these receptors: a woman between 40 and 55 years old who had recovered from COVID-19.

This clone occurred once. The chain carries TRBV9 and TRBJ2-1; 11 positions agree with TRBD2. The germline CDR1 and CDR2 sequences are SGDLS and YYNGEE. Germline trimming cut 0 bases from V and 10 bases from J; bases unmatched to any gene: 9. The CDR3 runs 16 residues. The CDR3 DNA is TGTGCCAGCAGCGTAGCTAAGACTAGCGGGAAGGGGGAGCAGTTCTTC. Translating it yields CASSVAKTSGKGEQFF.

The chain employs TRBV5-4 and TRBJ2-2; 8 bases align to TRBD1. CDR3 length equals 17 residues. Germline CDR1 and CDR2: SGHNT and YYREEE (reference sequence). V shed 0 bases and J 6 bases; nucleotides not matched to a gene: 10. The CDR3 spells CASSLEGPQGDAGELFF. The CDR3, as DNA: TGTGCCAGCAGCTTGGAGGGGCCACAGGGGGACGCCGGGGAGCTGTTTTTT.

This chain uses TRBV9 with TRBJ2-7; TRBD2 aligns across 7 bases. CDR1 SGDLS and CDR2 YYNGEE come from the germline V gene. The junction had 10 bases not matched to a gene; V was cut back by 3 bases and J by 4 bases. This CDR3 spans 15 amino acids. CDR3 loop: CASSATSAPAYEQYF. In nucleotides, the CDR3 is TGTGCCAGCAGCGCAACTAGCGCACCAGCATACGAGCAGTACTTC.

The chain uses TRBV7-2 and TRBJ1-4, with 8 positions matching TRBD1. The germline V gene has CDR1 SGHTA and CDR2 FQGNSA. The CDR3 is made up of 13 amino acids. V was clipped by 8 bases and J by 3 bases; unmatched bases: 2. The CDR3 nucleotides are TGTGCCAGCCAGGGGGCGGCTAATGAAAAACTGTTTTTT. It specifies CASQGAANEKLFF.

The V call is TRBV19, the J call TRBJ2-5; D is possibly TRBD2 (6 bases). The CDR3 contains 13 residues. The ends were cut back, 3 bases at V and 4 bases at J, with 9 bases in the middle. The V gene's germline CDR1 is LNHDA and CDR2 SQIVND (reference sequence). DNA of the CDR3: TGTGCCAGTAGTATTTTGGAGGGAGAGACCCAGTACTTC. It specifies CASSILEGETQYF.

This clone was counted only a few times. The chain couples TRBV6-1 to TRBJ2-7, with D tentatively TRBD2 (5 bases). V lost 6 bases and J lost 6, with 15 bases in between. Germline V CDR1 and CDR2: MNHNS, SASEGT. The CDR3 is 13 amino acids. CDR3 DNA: TGTGCCAGCAGCCCCTCGGAAGAGGGCGAGCAGTACTTC. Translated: CASSPSEEGEQYF.

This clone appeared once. In nucleotides, the CDR3 is TGTGCCAGCAGCCCGCAGACAGGGAAGAATGAAAAACTGTTTTTT. It is translated as CASSPQTGKNEKLFF. The V and J genes are TRBV21-1 and TRBJ1-4; the D segment call TRBD1 is taken from the table without a DNA check. TRBV21-1 represents a pseudogene. The length of the CDR3 is 15 residues.

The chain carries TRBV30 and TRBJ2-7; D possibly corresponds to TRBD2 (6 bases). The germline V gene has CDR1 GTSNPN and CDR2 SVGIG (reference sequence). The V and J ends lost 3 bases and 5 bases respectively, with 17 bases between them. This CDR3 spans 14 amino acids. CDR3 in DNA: TGTGCCTGGAGCCCCGGCCGGGGGTCGGACGAGCAGTACTTC. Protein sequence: CAWSPGRGSDEQYF.

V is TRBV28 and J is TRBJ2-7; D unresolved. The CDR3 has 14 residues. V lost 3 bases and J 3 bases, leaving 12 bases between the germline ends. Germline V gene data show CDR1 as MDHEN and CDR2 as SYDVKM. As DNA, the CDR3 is TGTGCCAGCAGTTTTATCCAGTCGAACTACGAGCAGTACTTC. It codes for CASSFIQSNYEQYF.

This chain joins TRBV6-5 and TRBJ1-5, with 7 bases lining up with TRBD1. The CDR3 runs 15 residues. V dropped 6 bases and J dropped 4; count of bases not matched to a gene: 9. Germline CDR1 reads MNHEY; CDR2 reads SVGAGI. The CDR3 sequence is CASRSGTEQNQPQHF. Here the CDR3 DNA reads TGTGCCAGCAGATCCGGGACAGAGCAGAATCAGCCCCAGCATTTT.

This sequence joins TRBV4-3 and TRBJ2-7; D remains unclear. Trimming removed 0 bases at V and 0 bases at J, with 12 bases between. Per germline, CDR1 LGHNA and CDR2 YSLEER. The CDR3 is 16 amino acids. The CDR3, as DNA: TGCGCCAGCAGCCAAGATGGCCTAGTCCTCTCCTACGAGCAGTACTTC. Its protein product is CASSQDGLVLSYEQYF.

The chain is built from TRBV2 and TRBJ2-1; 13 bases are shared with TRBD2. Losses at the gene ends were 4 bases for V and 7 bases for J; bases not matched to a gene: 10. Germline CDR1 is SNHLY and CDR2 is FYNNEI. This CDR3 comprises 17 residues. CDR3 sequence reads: CASSGTSGRESVNEQFF. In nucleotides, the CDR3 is TGTGCCAGCAGTGGAACTAGCGGGAGGGAATCGGTTAATGAGCAGTTCTTC.

CDR3 protein: CASRTRVASAYEQYF. For the CDR3, the DNA is TGTGCCAGCAGAACCCGGGTGGCTAGCGCCTACGAGCAGTACTTC. The chain recombines TRBV27 with TRBJ2-7; TRBD2 might be the D (6 bases). V was pared by 6 bases and J by 2 bases, with 17 bases between. Germline CDR1 and CDR2: MNHEY and SMNVEV (reference sequence). The CDR3 contains 15 residues.

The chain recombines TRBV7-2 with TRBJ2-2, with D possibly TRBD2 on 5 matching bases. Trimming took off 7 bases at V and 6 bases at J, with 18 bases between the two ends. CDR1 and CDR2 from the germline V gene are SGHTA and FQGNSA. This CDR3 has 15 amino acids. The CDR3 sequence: CASTLEREGPGELFF. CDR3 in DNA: TGTGCCAGCACCCTCGAACGGGAAGGGCCCGGGGAGCTGTTTTTT.

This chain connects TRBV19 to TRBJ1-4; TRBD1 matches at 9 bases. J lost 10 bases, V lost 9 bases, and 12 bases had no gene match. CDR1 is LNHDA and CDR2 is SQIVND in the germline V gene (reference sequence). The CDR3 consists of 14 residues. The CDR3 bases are TGTGCCAGCCAGGACAGGGGTATTTATGGAAAACTGTTTTTT. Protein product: CASQDRGIYGKLFF.

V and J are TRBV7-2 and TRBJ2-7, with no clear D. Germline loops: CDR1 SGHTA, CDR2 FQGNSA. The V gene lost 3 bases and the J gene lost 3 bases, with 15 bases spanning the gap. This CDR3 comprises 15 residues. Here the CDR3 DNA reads TGTGCCAGCAGCTTTAACAGCCAAGCTCTCTACGAGCAGTACTTC. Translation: CASSFNSQALYEQYF.

CDR3 loop: CASSPQGAGWNTEAFF. The CDR3 DNA sequence: TGTGCCAGCAGCCCACAGGGGGCGGGGTGGAACACTGAAGCTTTCTTT. This chain uses TRBV7-8 with TRBJ1-1; 9 nucleotides align to TRBD1. Germline assignment: CDR1 SGHVS and CDR2 FQNEAQ. Germline trimming cut 5 bases from V and 1 base from J; bases unmatched to any gene: 8. CDR3 length equals 16 residues. Full variable domain (rest looked up from reference TRBV7-8 and TRBJ1-1): GAGVSQSPRYKVAKRGQDVALRCDPISGHVSLFWYQQALGQGPEFLTYFQNEAQLDKSGLPSDRFFAERPEGSVSTLKIQRTQQEDSAVYLCASSPQGAGWNTEAFFGQGTRLTVV.

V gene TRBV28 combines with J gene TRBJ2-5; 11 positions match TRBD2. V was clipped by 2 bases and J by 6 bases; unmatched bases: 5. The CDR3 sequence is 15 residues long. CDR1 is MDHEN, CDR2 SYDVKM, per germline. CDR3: CASSLGSSGRKTQYF. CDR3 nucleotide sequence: TGTGCCAGCAGTTTAGGGTCTAGCGGGAGGAAGACCCAGTACTTC.

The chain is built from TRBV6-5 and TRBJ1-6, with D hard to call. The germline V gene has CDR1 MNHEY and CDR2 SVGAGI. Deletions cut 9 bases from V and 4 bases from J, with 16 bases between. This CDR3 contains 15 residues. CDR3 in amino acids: CASFPGSNYNSPLHF. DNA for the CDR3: TGTGCCAGTTTTCCGGGATCCAATTATAATTCACCCCTCCACTTT.

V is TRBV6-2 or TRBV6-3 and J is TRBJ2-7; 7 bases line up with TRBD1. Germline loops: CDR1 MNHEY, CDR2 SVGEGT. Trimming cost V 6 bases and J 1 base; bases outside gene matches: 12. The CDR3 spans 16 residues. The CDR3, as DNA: TGTGCCAGCAGCCTCCTTCTGACAGGGAGTTCCTACGAGCAGTACTTC. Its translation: CASSLLLTGSSYEQYF.

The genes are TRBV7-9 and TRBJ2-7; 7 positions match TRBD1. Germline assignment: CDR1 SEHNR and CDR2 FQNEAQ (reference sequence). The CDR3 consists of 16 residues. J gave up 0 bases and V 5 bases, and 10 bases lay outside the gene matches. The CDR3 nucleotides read TGTGCCAGCAGCGAAACCCGGACAGGCATCTCCTACGAGCAGTACTTC. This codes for CASSETRTGISYEQYF.

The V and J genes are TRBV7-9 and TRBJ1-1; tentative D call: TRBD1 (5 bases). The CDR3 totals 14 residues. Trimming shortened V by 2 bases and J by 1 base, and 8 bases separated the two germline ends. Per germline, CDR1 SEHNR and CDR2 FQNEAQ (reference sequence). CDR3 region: CASSLTQGNTEAFF. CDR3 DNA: TGTGCCAGCAGCTTAACCCAGGGGAACACTGAAGCTTTCTTT.

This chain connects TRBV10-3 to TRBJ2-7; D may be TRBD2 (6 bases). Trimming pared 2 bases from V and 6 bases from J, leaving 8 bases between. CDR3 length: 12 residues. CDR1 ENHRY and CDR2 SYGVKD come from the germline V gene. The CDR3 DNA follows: TGTGCCATCAGTGAGGTGGGAGGCGAGCAGTACTTC. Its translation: CAISEVGGEQYF.

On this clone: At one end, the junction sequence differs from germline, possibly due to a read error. The CDR3 reads CASRDPLTEAFF. In nucleotides, the CDR3 is TGTGCCAGCCGTGATCCTCTCACTGAAGCTTTCTTT. The V gene is TRBV6-1, the J gene TRBJ1-1; unclear D gene. This CDR3 spans 12 amino acids. Germline V lookup: CDR1 MNHNS, CDR2 SASEGT.

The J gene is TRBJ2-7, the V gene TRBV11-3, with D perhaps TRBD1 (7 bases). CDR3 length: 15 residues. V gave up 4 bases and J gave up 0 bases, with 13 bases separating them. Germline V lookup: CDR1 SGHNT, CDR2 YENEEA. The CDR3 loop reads CASSWRGDSSYEQYF. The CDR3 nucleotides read TGTGCCAGCAGCTGGAGGGGGGACAGCTCCTACGAGCAGTACTTC.

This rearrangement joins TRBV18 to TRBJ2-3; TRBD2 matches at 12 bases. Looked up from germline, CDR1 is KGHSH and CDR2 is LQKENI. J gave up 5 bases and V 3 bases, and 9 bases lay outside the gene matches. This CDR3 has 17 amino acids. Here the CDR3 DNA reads TGTGCCAGCTCACCCCCTAGCGGGGGGGACAGAGGAGATACGCAGTATTTT. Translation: CASSPPSGGDRGDTQYF.

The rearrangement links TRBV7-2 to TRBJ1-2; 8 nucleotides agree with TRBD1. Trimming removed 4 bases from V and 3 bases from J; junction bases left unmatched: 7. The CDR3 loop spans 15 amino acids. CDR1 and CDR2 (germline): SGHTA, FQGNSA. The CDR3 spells CASSSTGVRDYGYTF. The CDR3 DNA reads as TGTGCCAGCAGCTCGACAGGGGTTAGGGACTATGGCTACACCTTC.

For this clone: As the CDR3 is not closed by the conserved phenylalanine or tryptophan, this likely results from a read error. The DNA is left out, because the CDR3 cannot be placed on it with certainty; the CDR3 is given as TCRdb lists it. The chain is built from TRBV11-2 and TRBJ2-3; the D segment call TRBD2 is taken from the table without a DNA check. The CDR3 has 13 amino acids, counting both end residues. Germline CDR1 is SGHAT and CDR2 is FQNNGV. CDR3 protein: CASSSQGGLASHL.

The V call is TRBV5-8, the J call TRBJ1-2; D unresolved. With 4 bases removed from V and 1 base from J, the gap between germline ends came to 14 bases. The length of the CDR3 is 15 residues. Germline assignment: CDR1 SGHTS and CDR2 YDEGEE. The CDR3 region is CASSPPGRLNYGYTF. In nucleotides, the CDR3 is TGTGCCAGCAGCCCTCCGGGAAGGCTTAACTATGGCTACACCTTC.

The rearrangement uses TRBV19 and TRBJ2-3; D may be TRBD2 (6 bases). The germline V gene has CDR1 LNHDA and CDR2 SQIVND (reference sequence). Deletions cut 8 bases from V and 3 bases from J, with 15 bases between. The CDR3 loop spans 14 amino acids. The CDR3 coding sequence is TGTGCCAGTGCTAGCGTTAGAGCAACAGATACGCAGTATTTT. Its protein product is CASASVRATDTQYF.

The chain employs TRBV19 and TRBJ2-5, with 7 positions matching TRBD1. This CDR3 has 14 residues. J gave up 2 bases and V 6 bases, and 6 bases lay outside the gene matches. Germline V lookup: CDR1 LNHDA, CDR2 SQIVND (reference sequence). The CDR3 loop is CASRKGDRQETQYF. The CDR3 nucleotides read TGTGCCAGTAGAAAAGGGGACAGACAAGAGACCCAGTACTTC.

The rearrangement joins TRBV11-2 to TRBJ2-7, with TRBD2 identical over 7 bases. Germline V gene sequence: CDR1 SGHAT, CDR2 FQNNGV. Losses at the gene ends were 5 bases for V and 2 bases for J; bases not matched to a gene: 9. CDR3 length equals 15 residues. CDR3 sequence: CASSQAWAGAYEQYF. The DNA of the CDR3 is TGTGCCAGCAGCCAGGCTTGGGCGGGAGCCTACGAGCAGTACTTC.